This T cell receptor (beta chain) came from a study of blood T cells in healthy people across ages. General observations from the study: PBMCs that were unsorted prevented a conclusive naive versus antigen-experienced comparison. Age brought a roughly linear fall in TCR beta diversity measured per million T cells.

Note on this clonotype: Its antigen is unidentified.

CDR3 length: 13 amino acids. V was clipped by 3 bases and J by 2 bases, with 7 bases between them. A second PCR, run for roughly 7 to 11 cycles, used a sample-barcoded 5' primer plus a J-beta primer mix. TCRdb reanalysed the 5' RACE reads using MiXCR and keeps one entry per CDR3 protein. The table includes 800,000 to 950,000 distinct CDR3 sequences, 40% to 60% detected once. The TCR was taken from a man aged 30 to 45 in good health. The J gene is TRBJ2-5, the V gene TRBV12-3 or TRBV12-4; D is unresolved. Source material: blood. This chain's CDR3 is CASSLHPQETQYF. For the CDR3, the DNA is TGTGCCAGCAGTTTGCACCCGCAAGAGACCCAGTACTTC.